These T cell receptor beta chains were read from a single sample in a study of control samples from healthy donors and cancer patients. Profiled with immunoSEQ multiplex PCR; TCRdb holds only in-frame clones, not every one. The sample has more than 150,000 clones, roughly nine tenths seen once. The material sequenced was blood. The receptors stem from a woman in her thirties in good health. The CDR3 runs from the conserved cysteine through the conserved F or W. The order of the fields is clone size, D gene, J gene, V gene, CDR3 DNA, CDR3 protein. A D gene is named only where the DNA matches it firmly. Not all rows give a size; the values are once, few, many and, for expanded clones, a class.

abundance: -; d_gene: TRBD1; j_gene: TRBJ1-2; v_gene: TRBV5-1; CDR3nt: TGCGCCAGCAGCCCGGGACAGGGGGCCTATGGCTACACCTTC; CDR3aa: CASSPGQGAYGYTF
abundance: -; d_gene: -; j_gene: TRBJ2-1; v_gene: TRBV5-1; CDR3nt: TGCGCCAGCAGGGGGACGCTATCCAATGAGCAGTTCTTC; CDR3aa: CASRGTLSNEQFF
abundance: -; d_gene: TRBD1; j_gene: TRBJ2-7; v_gene: TRBV7-2; CDR3nt: TGTGCCAGCAGCAAGACAGGGAATGGCGAGCAGTACTTC; CDR3aa: CASSKTGNGEQYF
abundance: few; d_gene: -; j_gene: TRBJ1-5; v_gene: TRBV5-1; CDR3nt: TGCGCCAGCAGCATGAGTACAGGTCTAAATCAGCCCCAGCATTTT; CDR3aa: CASSMSTGLNQPQHF
abundance: -; d_gene: TRBD2; j_gene: TRBJ2-2; v_gene: TRBV5-6; CDR3nt: TGTGCCAACCCCCCGGGACTATCCTTTGCTACCGGGGAGCTGTTTTTT; CDR3aa: CANPPGLSFATGELFF
abundance: -; d_gene: TRBD2; j_gene: TRBJ2-1; v_gene: TRBV7-9; CDR3nt: TGTGCCAGCAGCACCCAGCGGGAATCCTACAATGAGCAGTTCTTC; CDR3aa: CASSTQRESYNEQFF
abundance: once; d_gene: -; j_gene: TRBJ1-5; v_gene: TRBV2; CDR3nt: TGTGCCAGCAGTGAGGAAGATCAGCCCCAGCATTTT; CDR3aa: CASSEEDQPQHF
abundance: -; d_gene: TRBD1; j_gene: TRBJ2-3; v_gene: TRBV5-1; CDR3nt: TGCGCCAGCAGCTTGGTTGGGACAGTCACAGATACGCAGTATTTT; CDR3aa: CASSLVGTVTDTQYF
abundance: -; d_gene: TRBD1; j_gene: TRBJ1-2; v_gene: TRBV3-1/TRBV3-2; CDR3nt: TGTGCCAGCAGCCAAGGACAGGGGGATCCTGGCTACACCTTC; CDR3aa: CASSQGQGDPGYTF
abundance: -; d_gene: -; j_gene: TRBJ1-1; v_gene: TRBV24-1; CDR3nt: TGTGCCACCTTTGACAGGAAGAACACTGAAGCTTTCTTT; CDR3aa: CATFDRKNTEAFF